The 16 T cell receptor beta chains given below trace back to one sample, sequenced in a study of control samples from healthy donors and cancer patients. Generated by immunoSEQ multiplex PCR, the TCRdb table keeps only in-frame clones and is missing some. The data hold 400,000 to 450,000 clones, with 80% to 95% observed a single time. The sequenced sample was PBMCs. The receptors originated from a man between 35 and 55 years old with head and neck cancer.

The rearrangement links TRBV7-2 to TRBJ1-6, with unresolved D. CDR3 size: 14 residues. V was trimmed by 1 base and J by 8 bases, leaving 9 bases between them. CDR1 is SGHTA and CDR2 is FQGNSA in the germline V gene. CDR3 residues: CASSLGGGYSPLHF. As DNA, the CDR3 is TGTGCCAGCAGCTTAGGGGGAGGGTATTCACCCCTCCACTTT.

The CDR3, as DNA: TGTGCCTGGTCCTTCTCAACCGGGAATGGCTACACCTTC. This gives the protein CAWSFSTGNGYTF. The chain links TRBV30 to TRBJ1-2; D uncertain. Germline-derived CDR1 and CDR2 are GTSNPN and SVGIG (reference sequence). The CDR3 is made up of 13 amino acids. Trimming removed 5 bases from V and 6 bases from J, with 16 bases in between.

This clone was recorded only once. The CDR3 DNA reads as TGTGCCAGCAGCGTAGGGGATATTAGCACAGATACGCAGTATTTT. This gives the protein CASSVGDISTDTQYF. This rearrangement joins TRBV9 to TRBJ2-3; no definite D call. The germline CDR1 and CDR2 sequences are SGDLS and YYNGEE. This CDR3 spans 15 amino acids. Trimming took 0 bases from V and 0 from J, leaving 8 bases between them.

This chain links TRBV7-2 with TRBJ1-1, with D maybe TRBD1 (5 bases). Germline lookup yields CDR1 SGHTA and CDR2 FQGNSA. The CDR3 covers 16 residues. V was shortened by 5 bases and J by 4 bases, with 20 bases between the two germline ends. CDR3 sequence: CASSLDWDYLSTEAFF. DNA of the CDR3: TGTGCCAGCAGCCTGGACTGGGACTATCTTTCCACTGAAGCTTTCTTT.

This rearrangement joins TRBV27 to TRBJ2-7; tentatively, D is TRBD1 (5 bases). V was clipped by 3 bases and J by 5 bases, with 11 bases between them. Germline V CDR1 and CDR2: MNHEY, SMNVEV (reference sequence). The CDR3 is 13 amino acids. The CDR3 nucleotides are TGTGCCAGCAGTTTCCCAGGGCGGCACGAGCAGTACTTC. Its protein product is CASSFPGRHEQYF.

The chain uses TRBV10-3 and TRBJ1-2; 7 bases fit TRBD1. The length of the CDR3 is 15 residues. Per the germline V gene, CDR1 is ENHRY and CDR2 is SYGVKD. The V gene end was trimmed by 2 bases and the J gene end by 3 bases; junction bases not matched to a gene: 6. The CDR3 sequence: CAISEGTGDDYGYTF. In DNA form, the CDR3 reads TGTGCCATCAGTGAGGGTACAGGGGACGACTATGGCTACACCTTC.

This chain joins TRBV6-6 and TRBJ1-5, with D hard to call. Trimming stripped 0 bases from V and 3 bases from J, with 9 bases between. CDR1 and CDR2 (germline): MNHNY, SVGAGI (reference sequence). This CDR3 has 15 residues. In nucleotides, the CDR3 is TGTGCCAGCAGTTACTCGTCGCAGCCCAATCAGCCCCAGCATTTT. As protein: CASSYSSQPNQPQHF.

This clone is a singleton in its sample. V and J are TRBV6-5 and TRBJ1-2; 9 bases agree with TRBD1. V gave up 8 bases and J gave up 4 bases; unmatched junction bases: 5. CDR1 is MNHEY, CDR2 SVGAGI, per germline. There are 13 residues in the CDR3. CDR3 DNA: TGTGCCAGCGGGTGGGGACAGGGCTATGGCTACACCTTC. As protein: CASGWGQGYGYTF.

This rearrangement joins TRBV30 to TRBJ2-7, with a weak D call TRBD2 (6 bases). V lost 5 bases and J 3 bases, leaving 8 bases between the germline ends. The CDR3 length is 11 residues. Germline V gene data show CDR1 as GTSNPN and CDR2 as SVGIG (reference sequence). CDR3: CAWGGIYEQYF. In DNA, the CDR3 is TGTGCCTGGGGAGGGATCTACGAGCAGTACTTC.

This clone showed up many times. V and J are TRBV29-1 and TRBJ2-1; TRBD1 matches at 10 bases. With 4 bases clipped from V and 5 bases from J, the junction kept 5 bases outside the gene matches. The CDR3 spans 14 residues. The V gene's germline CDR1 is SQVTM and CDR2 ANQGSEA. CDR3 coding DNA: TGCAGCGTTGGCGATGGGACAGGGGACAATGAGCAGTTCTTC. This translates into CSVGDGTGDNEQFF.

This clone was seen a few times. This sequence joins TRBV6-5 and TRBJ2-1, with D hard to call. Trimming left V 0 bases short and J 4 bases short, with 13 bases between. This CDR3 spans 16 amino acids. Germline values: CDR1 MNHEY, CDR2 SVGAGI. CDR3 in DNA: TGTGCCAGCAGTTACTCTGGAAGTTGGGAATACAATGAGCAGTTCTTC. Amino acids: CASSYSGSWEYNEQFF.

The V gene is TRBV7-8, the J gene TRBJ1-1, with 7 bases fitting TRBD1. V trimming: 5 bases; J trimming: 0 bases; junction bases outside the gene matches: 12. This CDR3 spans 17 amino acids. From germline, CDR1 is SGHVS and CDR2 FQNEAQ. CDR3 protein: CASSLLPGTALNTEAFF. The CDR3 DNA reads TGTGCCAGCAGCCTCCTCCCCGGGACAGCCTTGAACACTGAAGCTTTCTTT.

The chain combines TRBV28 with TRBJ1-3, with D tentatively TRBD1 (5 bases). This CDR3 comprises 16 residues. The V end was cut by 6 bases, the J end by 7 bases, with 22 bases between. Germline V gene sequence: CDR1 MDHEN, CDR2 SYDVKM. The CDR3 reads CASSLPHAAGVNTIYF. CDR3 coding DNA: TGTGCCAGCAGCCTCCCTCACGCAGCGGGGGTGAACACCATATATTTT.

The chain is built from TRBV12-5 and TRBJ2-5, with 10 positions matching TRBD2. Germline CDR1 is LGHNT and CDR2 is FRNRAP. The CDR3 consists of 16 residues. V gave up 5 bases and J gave up 7 bases; unmatched junction bases: 13. The CDR3 coding sequence is TGTGCTAGTGGTGGAGACCTTAGCGGGAGGAGTGGGACCCAGTACTTC. This translates into CASGGDLSGRSGTQYF.

This chain uses TRBV5-1 with TRBJ2-5; TRBD1 matches 10 bases. Germline-derived CDR1 and CDR2 are SGHRS and YFSETQ. Losses at the gene ends were 4 bases for V and 5 bases for J; bases not matched to a gene: 11. This CDR3 contains 16 residues. The CDR3 loop reads CASSIPGQGLRETQYF. The CDR3 bases are TGCGCCAGCAGCATACCGGGACAGGGGCTCCGGGAGACCCAGTACTTC. The full variable domain, completed using reference TRBV5-1 and TRBJ2-5, is KAGVTQTPRYLIKTRGQQVTLSCSPISGHRSVSWYQQTPGQGLQFLFEYFSETQRNKGNFPGRFSGRQFSNSRSEMNVSTLELGDSALYLCASSIPGQGLRETQYFGPGTRLLVL.

The genes are TRBV19 and TRBJ1-2, with unresolved D. The germline V gene encodes CDR1 LNHDA and CDR2 SQIVND (reference sequence). Between the trimmed V and J ends, which lost 3 bases and 5 bases, there was a span of 10 bases. The CDR3 totals 13 residues. The CDR3 region has the DNA TGTGCCAGTAGTATTGCAGGATCTTATGGCTACACCTTC. Translated, it gives CASSIAGSYGYTF.